This is a list of T cell receptor beta chains from one sample in a study of T-cell memory formation after mild COVID-19. TCRdb independently ran MiXCR on the 5' RACE reads; one entry per CDR3 protein. Here the sample spans 250,000 or so distinct CDR3 sequences, over 15% being singletons. The sequenced sample was PBMCs or a T cell subset sorted from them (not recorded which). All receptors come from a man aged 18 to 30 who had mild COVID-19 (a few samples of this study predate the infection). Cell type and time point are not known. Each CDR3 is given with its conserved first and last residue. The order of the fields is clone size, D gene, J gene, V gene, CDR3 protein, CDR3 DNA. The D gene is left open where the match is weak. Clone size is stated in some rows and not others, as once, few, many or a class when expanded.

few TRBD2 TRBJ2-3 TRBV4-2 CASSRAGGPDTQYF TGTGCCAGCAGCCGAGCGGGGGGGCCAGATACGCAGTATTTT
- TRBD1 TRBJ2-3 TRBV11-2 CASSFRGQEPRYTQYF TGTGCCAGCAGCTTCCGCGGACAGGAACCCCGCTATACGCAGTATTTT
- TRBD2 TRBJ2-5 TRBV27 CASNSGRGLAGEETQYF TGTGCCAGCAACTCGGGCCGAGGACTAGCGGGGGAAGAGACCCAGTACTTC
few TRBD1 TRBJ2-7 TRBV7-8 CASSLQTPGTGSVQYF TGTGCCAGCAGCTTACAAACCCCCGGGACAGGGTCTGTGCAGTACTTC
- - TRBJ1-2 TRBV6-5 CASSSYRRDSRYGYTF TGTGCCAGCAGTTCGTATAGGCGCGACAGCCGCTATGGCTACACCTTC
- TRBD1 TRBJ2-5 TRBV20-1 CSAETGEAAETQYF TGCAGTGCGGAGACAGGGGAGGCGGCGGAGACCCAGTACTTC
- - TRBJ1-2 TRBV4-3 CASSQDQRGTYGYTF TGCGCCAGCAGCCAAGATCAGCGGGGCACCTATGGCTACACCTTC
few - TRBJ1-2 TRBV12-3/TRBV12-4 CASSWGPTGGYTF TGTGCCAGCAGTTGGGGGCCTACGGGGGGCTACACCTTC
few TRBD1 TRBJ1-4 TRBV7-2 CASSFLGTGERKLFF TGTGCCAGCAGCTTTTTAGGGACAGGGGAGAGAAAACTGTTTTTT
few TRBD1 TRBJ1-2 TRBV7-9 CASSQGQGARGYTF TGTGCCAGCAGCCAAGGACAGGGGGCGCGAGGCTACACCTTC
- - TRBJ1-2 TRBV6-5 CASTLARGTGYTF TGTGCCAGCACCCTAGCCCGGGGAACTGGCTACACCTTC
few - TRBJ1-4 TRBV7-9 CASSRGLNEKLFF TGTGCCAGCAGCAGGGGGTTGAATGAAAAACTGTTTTTT
- TRBD1 TRBJ1-1 TRBV27 CASKRQGLTPEAFF TGTGCCAGCAAAAGACAGGGTTTGACCCCTGAAGCTTTCTTT
- - TRBJ1-1 TRBV18 CASSPRDMNTEAFF TGTGCCAGCTCACCTAGAGACATGAACACTGAAGCTTTCTTT
- - TRBJ2-3 TRBV11-1 CASGHPGAGTDTQYF TGTGCCAGCGGCCACCCGGGGGCCGGCACAGATACGCAGTATTTT
- - TRBJ2-7 TRBV6-5 CASSYSTATYEQYF TGTGCCAGCAGTTACTCGACAGCTACCTACGAGCAGTACTTC
few TRBD1 TRBJ2-5 TRBV10-3 CAISEGAGGHQETQYF TGTGCCATCAGTGAGGGGGCAGGGGGACACCAAGAGACCCAGTACTTC
many - TRBJ2-7 TRBV10-3 CAIRQGQQSYEQYF TGTGCCATCAGACAAGGACAGCAATCCTACGAGCAGTACTTC
few - TRBJ2-3 TRBV6-2/TRBV6-3 CASGISDTQYF TGTGCCAGCGGTATTTCAGATACGCAGTATTTT
- - TRBJ1-5 TRBV11-2 CASSLDSLSNQPQHF TGTGCCAGCAGCTTAGACAGTTTAAGCAATCAGCCCCAGCATTTT
- TRBD2 TRBJ2-2 TRBV6-6 CASSYRASGAGELFF TGTGCCAGCAGTTACCGGGCTAGCGGAGCCGGGGAGCTGTTTTTT
- - TRBJ2-2 TRBV7-3 CASSPSQGAGTGELFF TGTGCCAGCAGCCCCTCCCAGGGAGCGGGCACCGGGGAGCTGTTTTTT
few TRBD1 TRBJ2-3 TRBV28 CASSFGDRGLFGTQYF TGTGCCAGCAGTTTCGGGGACAGGGGGCTTTTCGGTACGCAGTATTTT
- - TRBJ1-5 TRBV28 CASQRQEGQPQHF TGTGCCAGCCAAAGACAGGAGGGGCAGCCCCAGCATTTT
few - TRBJ2-7 TRBV5-5 CASGTVSSYEQYF TGTGCCAGCGGGACCGTCAGCTCCTACGAGCAGTACTTC
few TRBD1 TRBJ1-1 TRBV6-5 CASQTRRTGVTEAFF TGTGCCAGCCAGACCCGCCGGACAGGGGTTACTGAAGCTTTCTTT
few TRBD1 TRBJ1-1 TRBV29-1 CSVPGGTEAFF TGCAGCGTTCCAGGGGGCACTGAAGCTTTCTTT
many - TRBJ2-3 TRBV20-1 CSARVEGLRYTQYF TGCAGTGCTAGAGTAGAGGGCCTGAGATATACGCAGTATTTT
many - TRBJ1-1 TRBV5-1 CASSSGHSNTEAFF TGCGCCAGCAGCTCTGGACACTCGAACACTGAAGCTTTCTTT
- - TRBJ1-2 TRBV30 CAWSVLGGMGLSVYGYTF TGTGCCTGGAGTGTTCTCGGCGGGATGGGGCTGAGCGTCTATGGCTACACCTTC
- TRBD2 TRBJ2-3 TRBV4-1 CASSTVLGGGNTDTQYF TGCGCCAGCAGCACGGTCTTAGGCGGGGGGAACACAGATACGCAGTATTTT
- - TRBJ1-3 TRBV7-8 CATANSGNTIYF TGTGCCACCGCAAACTCTGGAAACACCATATATTTT